Following are 5 T cell receptor beta chains from one sample sequenced in a study of cytomegalovirus exposure and HLA in healthy donors. PCR used 60 Vbeta primers and 13 Jbeta primers. Generated by immunoSEQ multiplex PCR, the TCRdb table keeps only in-frame clones and is missing some. This table holds about 69,000 clones, 60% to 75% found once. The sequenced sample was PBMCs. The receptors come from a woman aged 55-75 years in good health and CMV-seropositive.

The chain combines TRBV5-1 with TRBJ2-7; 10 positions match TRBD2. This CDR3 is built from 13 residues. Germline V gene data show CDR1 as SGHRS and CDR2 as YFSETQ. Trimming cost V 3 bases and J 4 bases; bases outside gene matches: 1. CDR3 coding DNA: TGCGCCAGCAGCTGGACTAGCGGATACGAGCAGTACTTC. Translation: CASSWTSGYEQYF.

This chain uses TRBV6-6 with TRBJ1-1; D is unresolved. The V gene's germline CDR1 is MNHNY and CDR2 SVGAGI (reference sequence). Trimming removed 5 bases at V and 2 bases at J, with 6 bases between. This CDR3 is built from 12 residues. The CDR3 region has the DNA TGTGCCAGCAGTAACATTAACACTGAAGCTTTCTTT. Encoded protein: CASSNINTEAFF.

Remarks on this clone: The same CDR3 can be traced to other DNA sequences in this sample. Here the CDR3 DNA reads TGTGCCAGCAGCTTAGGACAGGGCTATAATTCACCCCTCCACTTT. It yields the protein CASSLGQGYNSPLHF. This rearrangement joins TRBV7-9 to TRBJ1-6, with 7 bases identical to TRBD1. This CDR3 has 15 amino acids. Looked up from germline, CDR1 is SEHNR and CDR2 is FQNEAQ (reference sequence). The V segment lost 1 base and the J segment 3 bases; nucleotides outside the gene matches: 0.

This clone was recorded only once. The chain uses TRBV6-6 and TRBJ1-2, with TRBD1 matching 7 bases. The CDR3 loop spans 15 amino acids. Germline V gene lookup returns CDR1 MNHNY and CDR2 SVGAGI (reference sequence). The V segment lost 5 bases and the J segment 5 bases; nucleotides outside the gene matches: 11. CDR3: CASSRDSPVVYGYTF. DNA for the CDR3: TGTGCCAGCAGTAGGGACAGTCCGGTGGTTTATGGCTACACCTTC.

The genes are TRBV5-6 and TRBJ1-6; 7 nucleotides line up with TRBD1. The CDR3 is 15 amino acids. Germline trimming cut 4 bases from V and 5 bases from J; bases unmatched to any gene: 6. Germline-derived CDR1 and CDR2 are SGHDT and YYEEEE. CDR3 coding DNA: TGTGCCAGCAGCATGCCCGGGACAGATAATTCACCCCTCCACTTT. Residues: CASSMPGTDNSPLHF.